Listed here is a single T cell receptor (beta chain). Its antigen is still unknown. Germline loops: CDR1 SGHVS, CDR2 FNYEAQ. Deletions cut 1 base from V and 10 bases from J, with 11 bases between. This CDR3 region has 12 residues. The record originates from a study of Tregs in tolerant kidney transplant recipients. The wider study: Sorting of CD4+CD25+CD127- cells followed approximately three-day belatacept mixed lymphocyte reactions, sometimes with roughly five-day graft donor restimulation. Recipient cells were told from donor cells by antibody staining.

Some clones are missing from TCRdb's copy, which holds only in-frame ones; the method was immunoSEQ multiplex PCR. This sample has around 31,000 clones, with over 65% found just once. Findings and caveats of the study: No direct test of biological reproducibility was done here.

The sequence was obtained from a human donor in good health. V gene TRBV7-6 combines with J gene TRBJ2-7; weak D call: TRBD1 (6 bases). Source material: Tregs from blood cultured with allogeneic cells. The CDR3 DNA sequence: TGTGCCAGCAGCTTAGGAGGGGGTTATCAGTACTTC. Protein sequence: CASSLGGGYQYF.